This T cell receptor (beta chain) was obtained from a study of cytomegalovirus exposure and HLA in healthy donors. Regarding the study as a whole: One variant, a missense change in DCLRE1C, was linked in a later analysis to TCR beta V- and J-gene trimming. Later analysis showed TCR association rates varying by HLA locus, highest for DRB1 and lowest for HLA-C.

Losses at the gene ends were 0 bases for V and 3 bases for J; bases not matched to a gene: 4. The CDR3 totals 15 residues. Germline lookup yields CDR1 SGHNT and CDR2 YYREEE (reference sequence). Primers for the PCR totalled 60 Vbeta and 13 Jbeta. This table comes from immunoSEQ multiplex PCR, and its TCRdb copy is limited to in-frame clones, with some not included. There are fewer than 250,000 clones in the sample; 83% occur only once, and roughly 1.5% lies in the top ten. As for this clone: The antigen remains undetermined.

The genes are TRBV5-4 and TRBJ1-2; 8 nucleotides match TRBD1. This receptor was identified in a girl between 10 and 17 years old in good health and CMV-seronegative. The sequenced sample was PBMCs. CDR3 sequence reads: CASSLGTGRDYGYTF. For the CDR3, the DNA is TGTGCCAGCAGCTTGGGGACAGGGAGGGACTATGGCTACACCTTC.